The clone carrying this TCR beta chain came up once. Its antigen is still unknown. This sample stems from a study of T cells in localized non-small cell lung cancer. There are 15 residues in the CDR3. Germline V gene lookup returns CDR1 SQVTM and CDR2 ANQGSEA. V shed 4 bases, J shed 4 bases, and the junction held 10 bases outside the gene matches. Study conclusions and caveats: T cell clonality was highest in uninvolved adjacent lung, above tumor. Prolonged overall survival went with higher T cell density in the blood.

Sequencing used immunoSEQ multiplex PCR; TCRdb keeps in-frame clones, though not all of them. Found here are 2,800 or so clones, around 28% of them singletons; the top ten hold roughly 22%. The chain is built from TRBV29-1 and TRBJ2-5, with 9 bases matching TRBD1. The sequencing here drew on lung tumor tissue, taken before any cancer treatment. The sequence came from a male donor at least 60 years old with stage II squamous cell lung carcinoma. CDR3 DNA: TGCAGCGTTGGGGGCGAAGGACAGGGGCCAGAGACCCAGTACTTC. It is translated as CSVGGEGQGPETQYF.